The present TCR beta chain was sequenced within a study of T cell changes during pregnancy in multiple sclerosis. Some clones are missing from TCRdb's copy, which holds only in-frame ones; the method was immunoSEQ multiplex PCR. The data contain about 56,000 clones, around nine tenths of them singletons. The ends were cut back, 0 bases at V and 5 bases at J, with 8 bases in the middle. This CDR3 comprises 13 residues. Germline-derived CDR1 and CDR2 are SGHDT and YYEEEE. The receptor was derived from a human donor whose cells served as feeder cells for cultures in a pregnancy study. The sequenced sample was peripheral blood from another person, used as feeder cells. The rearrangement joins TRBV5-6 to TRBJ2-5; D gene ambiguous. CDR3 residues: CASSLARMETQYF. In DNA form, the CDR3 reads TGTGCCAGCAGCTTGGCTCGAATGGAGACCCAGTACTTC. The full variable domain, in which reference TRBV5-6 and TRBJ2-5 provide the parts outside the CDR3, is DAGVTQSPTHLIKTRGQQVTLRCSPKSGHDTVSWYQQALGQGPQFIFQYYEEEERQRGNFPDRFSGHQFPNYSSELNVNALLLGDSALYLCASSLARMETQYFGPGTRLLVL.